This TCR beta chain was recovered during a study of cytomegalovirus exposure and HLA in healthy donors. Overall study results and limits: Cytomegalovirus-associated status was assigned to about 170 TCR beta chains. Reported performance of the classifier showed diagnosis of cytomegalovirus status with high specificity and sensitivity. Earlier analysis found most TCR beta V segments productive about 90% or about 30% of the time. V- and J-gene trimming of TCR beta was linked (in a later analysis) to a missense DCLRE1C variant.

A multiplex PCR was run with 60 Vbeta primers and 13 Jbeta primers. Profiling relied on immunoSEQ multiplex PCR, and the TCRdb table lists in-frame clones only, not all of them. The sample consists of more than 80,000 clones, 70% to 75% of them appearing once. The V and J ends lost 4 bases and 2 bases, in that order; junction bases with no gene match: 7. Per the germline V gene, CDR1 is SGHRS and CDR2 is YFSETQ. CDR3 length: 15 amino acids. About this clone: Its antigen is unknown.

The sequenced sample was PBMCs. The clonotype comes from a man in his sixties in good health and CMV-seronegative. The J gene is TRBJ2-7, the V gene TRBV5-1, with 9 nucleotides matching TRBD2. The CDR3 DNA is TGCGCCAGCAGCCCATCAGCGGGGGGCCCCTACGAGCAGTACTTC. Protein: CASSPSAGGPYEQYF.